This TCR beta chain was identified in a study of blood T cell repertoires in COVID-19. The CDR3 totals 18 residues. V was pared by 0 bases and J by 0 bases, with 18 bases between. CDR1 and CDR2 from the germline V gene are ENHRY and SYGVKD. Assay used: immunoSEQ multiplex PCR; TCRdb lists only in-frame clones, some missing. The table shows 300,000 to 350,000 clones, with roughly 84% occurring only once. The specimen sequenced was PBMCs or T cells enriched from blood (not recorded which). The receptor was derived from a woman aged 25 to 45 who had recovered from COVID-19. This chain uses TRBV10-3 with TRBJ2-7, with no clear D. The CDR3 sequence: CAISESTRKSPSSYEQYF. The CDR3 region has the DNA TGTGCCATCAGTGAGTCGACTCGGAAGAGCCCCAGCTCCTACGAGCAGTACTTC.